This T cell receptor beta chain originates from a study of breast tumors, draining lymph nodes, adjacent tissues. Each CDR3 protein gets one entry after TCRdb re-called the multiplex PCR reads with MiXCR. The data hold about 130,000 distinct CDR3 sequences, with about 20% observed a single time. The lymph nodes were axillary draining lymph nodes from breast cancer patients. General study results and limits: Luminal-like breast cancer showed significantly higher tumor–nontumor repertoire similarity than basal-like.

This clonotype was seen at least ten times. The target antigen is unknown. This CDR3 has 16 residues. V was cut by 0 bases and J by 3 bases, with 16 bases left in between. In germline, CDR1 is SGHKS, CDR2 YYEKEE (reference sequence). The clonotype comes from a female donor with breast cancer. Some clones in this sample may be carry-over from other donors' samples. The sample comprised axillary lymph node tissue. This chain connects TRBV5-5 to TRBJ2-7, with unresolved D. The CDR3 is CASSLVFDAVGYEQYF. The CDR3, as DNA: TGTGCCAGCAGCTTGGTGTTTGACGCCGTGGGCTACGAGCAGTACTTC.